A selection of T cell receptor beta chains follows, all from one sample in a study of cytomegalovirus exposure and HLA in healthy donors. The protocol was immunoSEQ multiplex PCR, while the TCRdb copy is restricted to in-frame clones and leaves out a portion. The table has around 70,000 clones, over 85% seen once. The sequenced material came from PBMCs. The receptors here all came from a man younger than 35 in good health and CMV-seropositive. Each CDR3 is given with its conserved first and last residue. A D gene is named only where the DNA matches it firmly. The size field is filled for only some rows; it gives once, few, many or a size class.

TRBD2	TRBV11-3	TRBJ2-7	.	TGTGCCAGCAGGGGGGGGGATGCTTCCTACGAGCAGTACTTC	CASRGGDASYEQYF
TRBD1	TRBV18	TRBJ2-5	.	TGTGCCAGCTCACCTCCTTCACAGGGGGAGACCCAGTACTTC	CASSPPSQGETQYF
.	TRBV28	TRBJ1-4	.	TGTGCCAGCAGTCCCGGGACTTCTGAAAAACTGTTTTTT	CASSPGTSEKLFF
TRBD1	TRBV7-9	TRBJ2-2	.	TGTGCCAGCAGCTCCCCCCCCGGGACAGCTAGCGGGGAGCTGTTTTTT	CASSSPPGTASGELFF
.	TRBV19	TRBJ1-1	.	TGTGCCAGTAGTATAGATCTCACAGTTGCTGAAGCTTTCTTT	CASSIDLTVAEAFF
.	TRBV5-1	TRBJ1-2	.	TGCGCCAGCAGCTTGGCCGGGAGCTATGGCTACACCTTC	CASSLAGSYGYTF
TRBD2	TRBV5-6	TRBJ2-3	.	TGTGCCAGCAGCTTTTTACTAGCGGGAGCTACCAACACAGATACGCAGTATTTT	CASSFLLAGATNTDTQYF
TRBD1	TRBV30	TRBJ2-3	.	TGTGCCTGGAGGACAGGGGCCACAGATACGCAGTATTTT	CAWRTGATDTQYF
TRBD1	TRBV28	TRBJ1-5	.	TGTGCCAGCAGCTTACAGGGGGTTGGCAATCAGCCCCAGCATTTT	CASSLQGVGNQPQHF
TRBD2	TRBV5-1	TRBJ2-5	.	TGCGCCAGCAGCTTGGTTGGTAGCGGGAGAGGAGAGACCCAGTACTTC	CASSLVGSGRGETQYF
.	TRBV4-1	TRBJ2-7	once	TGCGCCAGCAGCCACCCTTTGGGAGGGGGGTCATACGAGCAGTACTTC	CASSHPLGGGSYEQYF
.	TRBV5-1	TRBJ2-5	.	TGCGCCAGCAGCCCTACAGGGTCCGAGACCCAGTACTTC	CASSPTGSETQYF
.	TRBV15	TRBJ1-3	.	TGTGCCACCAGCAGAGATCGCTCTGGAAACACCATATATTTT	CATSRDRSGNTIYF
TRBD1	TRBV10-3	TRBJ2-3	.	TGTGCCATCGCGGCCCGGCGACAGGGAGGCACAGATACGCAGTATTTT	CAIAARRQGGTDTQYF
TRBD1	TRBV27	TRBJ2-5	.	TGTGCCAGCAGTTTAGGGACAGACCCAAACCAAGAGACCCAGTACTTC	CASSLGTDPNQETQYF
.	TRBV29-1	TRBJ1-1	.	TGCAGCGTGGCAAGCAGGGTGGTCACTGAAGCTTTCTTT	CSVASRVVTEAFF
TRBD1	TRBV11-3	TRBJ1-1	.	TGTGCCAGCAGCCCCGGAACCGGGACAGCTAACACTGAAGCTTTCTTT	CASSPGTGTANTEAFF
.	TRBV9	TRBJ2-1	.	TGTGCCAGCAGCGTAAGGGACTCCCTGGGTGAGCAGTTCTTC	CASSVRDSLGEQFF
.	TRBV27	TRBJ1-5	.	TGTGCCAGCAGTACTCAGGGGCTAGGAGGTCAGCCCCAGCATTTT	CASSTQGLGGQPQHF
.	TRBV4-1	TRBJ2-5	few	TGCGCCAGCAGACCAAGGGGGTTCGGGGAGACCCAGTACTTC	CASRPRGFGETQYF
TRBD1	TRBV4-1	TRBJ2-7	.	TGCGCCAGCAGCCAGGAAACAGGGGGGACCTACGAGCAGTACTTC	CASSQETGGTYEQYF
TRBD2	TRBV28	TRBJ2-7	few	TGTGCCAGCAGCCCTACCTGGGCGGGAGGCTACGAGCAGTACTTC	CASSPTWAGGYEQYF
TRBD1	TRBV6-5	TRBJ2-7	.	TGTGCCAGCAGCAAGGGGACAGGGTCTGGCGAGCAGTACTTC	CASSKGTGSGEQYF
.	TRBV27	TRBJ2-5	.	TGTGCCAGCAGTTTAATTCTGGGGGCGAGGGAGACCCAGTACTTC	CASSLILGARETQYF
TRBD1	TRBV19	TRBJ2-7	once	TGTGCCAGTAGTCAACAGGGGAGCGTCGAGCAGTACTTC	CASSQQGSVEQYF
TRBD1	TRBV7-9	TRBJ2-1	.	TGTGCCAGCAGCGGGGACAGGAGCTCCTACAATGAGCAGTTCTTC	CASSGDRSSYNEQFF
TRBD2	TRBV14	TRBJ2-1	.	TGTGCCAGCAGCCAAGATGTGGGACTAGGACCCATCGAGCAGTTCTTC	CASSQDVGLGPIEQFF
TRBD1	TRBV5-6	TRBJ2-1	.	TGTGCCAGCAGCTTGGAGACAGGGCGGTACAATGAGCAGTTCTTC	CASSLETGRYNEQFF
TRBD1	TRBV11-3	TRBJ2-7	once	TGTGCCAGCAGCTTACCCCGGAAGGCCGGGACAGGGGCCTACGAGCAGTACTTC	CASSLPRKAGTGAYEQYF
TRBD2	TRBV25-1	TRBJ2-1	.	TGTGCCAGCAGTGGCCTGGGACTAGCGGACAATGAGCAGTTCTTC	CASSGLGLADNEQFF
.	TRBV6-5	TRBJ2-5	.	TGTGCCAGCAGAACTGGCTGGGGAGTAGAGACCCAGTACTTC	CASRTGWGVETQYF
TRBD2	TRBV2	TRBJ2-3	.	TGTGCCAGCAGAAAAGGACTAGCGGGAGGGCTTAGCACAGATACGCAGTATTTT	CASRKGLAGGLSTDTQYF
TRBD2	TRBV5-1	TRBJ2-1	.	TGCGCCAGCAGCTTGGAAAGGCTAGCGGGAGGTAACAATGAGCAGTTCTTC	CASSLERLAGGNNEQFF
.	TRBV30	TRBJ2-2	.	TGTGCCTGGAGTGTACATATGAACACCGGGGAGCTGTTTTTT	CAWSVHMNTGELFF
.	TRBV2	TRBJ2-5	few	TGTGCCAGCAGGGCTCTTTCCTCAACCCCGAACTTC	CASRALSSTPNF
.	TRBV30	TRBJ1-4	.	TGTGCCTGGAGTAAGTCGGGGAATGAAAAACTGTTTTTT	CAWSKSGNEKLFF
TRBD1	TRBV18	TRBJ1-2	.	TGTGCCAGCTCACCCACAAGGACAGGGGGCGTCGGTTTCGGCTACACCTTC	CASSPTRTGGVGFGYTF
.	TRBV7-3	TRBJ1-5	.	TGTGCCAGCAGCTCGGGAGGCAATCAGCCCCAGCATTTT	CASSSGGNQPQHF
TRBD1	TRBV12-5	TRBJ2-6	.	TGTGCTAGTGGTTTGGTACTAACAGGGGAAGCTGGGGCCAACGTCCTGACTTTC	CASGLVLTGEAGANVLTF
.	TRBV5-4	TRBJ1-4	.	TGTGCCAGCAGCCCCGGAGGTAATGAAAAACTGTTTTTT	CASSPGGNEKLFF
TRBD1	TRBV5-1	TRBJ2-5	.	TGCGCCAGCAGCCTAGGGGGCTCAGAGACCCAGTACTTC	CASSLGGSETQYF
TRBD2	TRBV7-9	TRBJ2-1	.	TGTGCCAGCAGCTTTCTAGCGGACTCCTACAATGAGCAGTTCTTC	CASSFLADSYNEQFF